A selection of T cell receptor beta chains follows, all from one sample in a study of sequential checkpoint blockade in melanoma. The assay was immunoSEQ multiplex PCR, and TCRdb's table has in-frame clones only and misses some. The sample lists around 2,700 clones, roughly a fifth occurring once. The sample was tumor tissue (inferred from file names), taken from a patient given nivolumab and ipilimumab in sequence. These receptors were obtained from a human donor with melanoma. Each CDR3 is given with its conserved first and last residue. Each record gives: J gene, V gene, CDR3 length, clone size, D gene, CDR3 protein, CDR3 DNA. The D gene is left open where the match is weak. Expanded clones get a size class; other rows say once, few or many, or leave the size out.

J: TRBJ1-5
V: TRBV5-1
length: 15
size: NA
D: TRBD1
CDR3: CASSPGQGVEQPQHF
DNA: TGCGCCAGCAGCCCGGGACAGGGTGTGGAGCAGCCCCAGCATTTT

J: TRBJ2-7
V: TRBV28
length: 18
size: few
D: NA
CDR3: CASSLSLTLRDGSYEQYF
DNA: TGTGCCAGCAGTTTATCCCTTACTCTTAGGGACGGGTCCTACGAGCAGTACTTC

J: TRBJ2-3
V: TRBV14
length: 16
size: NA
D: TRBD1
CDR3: CASSPGQGGDTDTQYF
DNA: TGTGCCAGCAGCCCGGGACAGGGTGGAGACACAGATACGCAGTATTTT

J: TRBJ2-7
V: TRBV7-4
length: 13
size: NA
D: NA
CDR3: CASSFGPSYEQYF
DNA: TGTGCCAGCAGTTTTGGACCCTCCTACGAGCAGTACTTC

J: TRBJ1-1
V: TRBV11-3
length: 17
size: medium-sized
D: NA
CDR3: CASSLVGGRHGNTEAFF
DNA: TGTGCCAGCAGCTTAGTCGGGGGGCGACACGGGAACACTGAAGCTTTCTTT

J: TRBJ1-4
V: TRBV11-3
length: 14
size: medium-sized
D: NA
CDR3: CASSFVGTNEKLFF
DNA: TGTGCCAGCAGCTTCGTTGGAACTAATGAAAAACTGTTTTTT

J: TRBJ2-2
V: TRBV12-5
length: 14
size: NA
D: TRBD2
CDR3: CASRGGSNTGELFF
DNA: TGTGCCAGCCGCGGGGGATCGAACACCGGGGAGCTGTTTTTT

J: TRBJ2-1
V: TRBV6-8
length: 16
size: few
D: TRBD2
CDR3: CASSTRTSAGYNEQFF
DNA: TGTGCCAGCAGTACCCGGACTAGCGCGGGCTACAATGAGCAGTTCTTC

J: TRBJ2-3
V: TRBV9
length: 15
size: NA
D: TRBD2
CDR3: CASSVLAGGPDTQYF
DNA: TGTGCCAGCAGCGTTTTGGCGGGGGGCCCAGATACGCAGTATTTT

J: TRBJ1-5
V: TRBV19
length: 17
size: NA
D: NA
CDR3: CASSIGGYRRPDQPQHF
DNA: TGTGCCAGTAGTATAGGTGGTTACAGGCGTCCCGATCAGCCCCAGCATTTT

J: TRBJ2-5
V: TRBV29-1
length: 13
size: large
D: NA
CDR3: CSVEVVTGETQYF
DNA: TGCAGCGTTGAGGTTGTCACGGGAGAGACCCAGTACTTC

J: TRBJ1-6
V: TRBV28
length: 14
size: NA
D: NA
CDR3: CASSLVTDYSPLHF
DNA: TGTGCCAGCAGTTTAGTCACAGATTACTCACCCCTCCACTTT

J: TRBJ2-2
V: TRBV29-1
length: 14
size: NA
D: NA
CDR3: CSVSRDGNTGELFF
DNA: TGCAGCGTCTCCCGGGACGGCAACACCGGGGAGCTGTTTTTT

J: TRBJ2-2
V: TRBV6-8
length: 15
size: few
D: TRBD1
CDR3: CASMRTGSKFGELFF
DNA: TGTGCCAGCATGAGGACAGGGAGTAAATTCGGGGAGCTGTTTTTT

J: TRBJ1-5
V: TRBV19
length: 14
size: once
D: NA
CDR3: CASSMTRVNQPQHF
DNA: TGTGCCAGTAGTATGACCAGGGTCAATCAGCCCCAGCATTTT

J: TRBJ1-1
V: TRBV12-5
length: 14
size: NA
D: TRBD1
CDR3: CASNLGTDNTEAFF
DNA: TGTGCCAGCAACCTCGGGACAGATAACACTGAAGCTTTCTTT

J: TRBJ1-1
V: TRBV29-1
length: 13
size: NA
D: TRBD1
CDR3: CSAEQGVWTEAFF
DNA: TGCAGCGCCGAACAGGGGGTATGGACTGAAGCTTTCTTT

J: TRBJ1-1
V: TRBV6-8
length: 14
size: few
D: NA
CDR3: CASRKDTGTTEAFF
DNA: TGTGCCAGCAGGAAAGACACAGGGACCACTGAAGCTTTCTTT

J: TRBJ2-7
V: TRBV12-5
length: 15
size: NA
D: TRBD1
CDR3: CASGLSQTGVDEQYF
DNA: TGTGCTAGTGGTTTGTCACAAACAGGGGTAGACGAGCAGTACTTC

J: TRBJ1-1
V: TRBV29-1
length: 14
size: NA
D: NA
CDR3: CSVGGHRGGTEAFF
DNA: TGCAGCGTTGGGGGGCATCGGGGCGGCACTGAAGCTTTCTTT

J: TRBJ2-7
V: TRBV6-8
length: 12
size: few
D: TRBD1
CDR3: CASSYDRDEQYF
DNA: TGTGCCAGCAGCTACGACAGGGACGAGCAGTACTTC

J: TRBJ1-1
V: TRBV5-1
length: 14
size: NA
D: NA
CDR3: CASSLGSSNTEAFF
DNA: TGCGCCAGCAGCTTGGGGAGTTCGAACACTGAAGCTTTCTTT

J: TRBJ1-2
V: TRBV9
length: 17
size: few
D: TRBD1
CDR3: CASSVRGQGARHYGYTF
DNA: TGTGCCAGCAGCGTACGGGGACAGGGGGCGCGACACTATGGCTACACCTTC

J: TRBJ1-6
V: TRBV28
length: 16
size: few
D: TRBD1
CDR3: CASSLGQASYNSPLHF
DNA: TGTGCCAGCAGTTTAGGACAGGCCTCCTATAATTCACCCCTCCACTTT

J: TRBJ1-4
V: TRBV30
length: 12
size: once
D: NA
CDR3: CAWRTGGEKLFF
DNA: TGTGCCTGGAGAACGGGAGGGGAAAAACTGTTTTTT

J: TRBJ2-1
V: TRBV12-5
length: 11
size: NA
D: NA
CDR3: CASGERSEQFF
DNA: TGTGCTAGTGGTGAGCGGTCCGAGCAGTTCTTC

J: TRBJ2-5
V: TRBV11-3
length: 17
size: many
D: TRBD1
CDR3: CASSSRRNRGLQETQYF
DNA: TGTGCCAGCAGCTCCCGGAGGAACAGGGGGCTGCAAGAGACCCAGTACTTC

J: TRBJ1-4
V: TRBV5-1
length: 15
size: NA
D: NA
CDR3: CASSTGRATNEKLFF
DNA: TGCGCCAGCAGCACGGGACGTGCAACTAATGAAAAACTGTTTTTT

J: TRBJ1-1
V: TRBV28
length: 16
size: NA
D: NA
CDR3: CASSLSDLIMNTEAFF
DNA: TGTGCCAGCAGTTTAAGTGACCTGATAATGAACACTGAAGCTTTCTTT

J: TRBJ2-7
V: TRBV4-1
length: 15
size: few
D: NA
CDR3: CASSHFQGGPYEQYF
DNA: TGCGCCAGCAGCCACTTCCAGGGGGGCCCCTACGAGCAGTACTTC

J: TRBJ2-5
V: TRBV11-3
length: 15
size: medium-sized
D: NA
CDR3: CASSLGENLILTQYF
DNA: TGTGCCAGCAGCCTCGGGGAGAACCTGATTTTGACCCAGTACTTC

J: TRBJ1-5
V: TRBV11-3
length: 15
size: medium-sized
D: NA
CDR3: CASSLGGQGYQPQHF
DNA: TGTGCCAGCAGCTTAGGTGGGCAGGGGTACCAGCCCCAGCATTTT